The present T cell receptor beta chain was sequenced within a study of blood T cell repertoires in COVID-19. About the research overall: Samples of COVID-19 (acute and convalescent) were obtained from the United States, Italy and Spain. Sample material is recorded as cDNA or gDNA derived from T cells, B-cell-depleted T cells, or PBMCs.

Under the authors' procedure: Reference gene primer amplification gave nucleated cell count estimates. Libraries were prepared by immunoSEQ multiplex PCR; TCRdb keeps only in-frame clonotypes and omits some of them. V and J calls and clone size are as listed in that table; D and trimming were resolved from the DNA. The sample holds roughly 280,000 clones, more than 75% seen once. V was clipped by 5 bases and J by 0 bases, with 18 bases between them. This CDR3 contains 17 residues. CDR1 is MNHEY and CDR2 is SMNVEV in the germline V gene (reference sequence). The V gene is TRBV27, the J gene TRBJ2-3; perhaps TRBD1 as D (6 bases). Sequencing was done on a sample of peripheral blood. The sequence was collected from a man aged 40-50 years with active or convalescent COVID-19. The CDR3 sequence: CASSIALEDSSTDTQYF. CDR3 bases: TGTGCCAGCAGTATAGCCCTGGAGGACAGCAGCACAGATACGCAGTATTTT.